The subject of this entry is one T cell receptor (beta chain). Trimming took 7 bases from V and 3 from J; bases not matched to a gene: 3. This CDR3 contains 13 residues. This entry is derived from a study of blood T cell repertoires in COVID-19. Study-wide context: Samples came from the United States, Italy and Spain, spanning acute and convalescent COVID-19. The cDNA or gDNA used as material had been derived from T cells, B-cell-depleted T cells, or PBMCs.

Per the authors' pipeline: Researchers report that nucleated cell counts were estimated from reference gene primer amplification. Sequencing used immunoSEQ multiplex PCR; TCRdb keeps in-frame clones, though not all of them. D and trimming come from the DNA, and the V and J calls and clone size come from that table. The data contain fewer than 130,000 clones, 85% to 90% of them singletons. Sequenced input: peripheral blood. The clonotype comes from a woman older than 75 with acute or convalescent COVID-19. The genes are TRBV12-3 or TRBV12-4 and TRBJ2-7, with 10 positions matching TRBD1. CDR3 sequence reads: CASKGQGHYEQYF. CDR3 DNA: TGTGCCAGCAAGGGACAGGGGCACTACGAGCAGTACTTC.